The clone carrying this TCR beta chain was detected many times. Its antigen is not identified. These data belong to a study of T-cell reconstitution after alpha-beta-depleted transplantation in children. Notes on the study in general: Several hundred expanded graft clones reportedly gave rise to the alpha-beta T cells present about two months after transplant. T cells produced anew were the main source of T-cell counts and diversity one year after transplant.

Germline V CDR1 and CDR2: SSHAT, FNYEAQ (reference sequence). The CDR3 runs to 13 residues. With 3 bases removed from V and 13 bases from J, the gap between germline ends came to 18 bases. Unique molecular identifiers were used in preparing the TCRbeta library. MiXCR, run by TCRdb on the PCR reads, gives a single entry per CDR3 protein. Of approximately 150,000 distinct CDR3 sequences listed, around 8.5% are singletons. The input for sequencing was PBMCs, mostly from graft donor cells, taken 180 days after TCRalphabeta/CD19-depleted stem cell transplant. The source of this sequence is a female patient under 10 years old who had a stem cell transplant for congenital amegakaryocytic thrombocytopenia, so the T cells may come from the graft donor. The V and J genes are TRBV7-7 and TRBJ1-1; D is ambiguous. Here the CDR3 DNA reads TGTGCCAGCAGCTTGGACTCCGAGGTACCTGTTTTCTTT. It is translated as CASSLDSEVPVFF.